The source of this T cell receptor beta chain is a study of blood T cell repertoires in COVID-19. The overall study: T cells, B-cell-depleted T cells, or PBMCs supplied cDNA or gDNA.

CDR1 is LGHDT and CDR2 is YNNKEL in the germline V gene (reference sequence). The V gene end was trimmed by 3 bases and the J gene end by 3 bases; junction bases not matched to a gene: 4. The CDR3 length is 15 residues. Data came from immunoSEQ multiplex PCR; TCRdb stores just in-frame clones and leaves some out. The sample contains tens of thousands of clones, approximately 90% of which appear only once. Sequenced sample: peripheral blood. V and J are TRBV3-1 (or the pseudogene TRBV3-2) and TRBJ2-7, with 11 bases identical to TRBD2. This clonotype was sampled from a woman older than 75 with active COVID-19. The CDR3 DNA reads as TGTGCCAGCAGCCAGAGACTAGCGGGGCACTACGAGCAGTACTTC. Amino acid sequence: CASSQRLAGHYEQYF.